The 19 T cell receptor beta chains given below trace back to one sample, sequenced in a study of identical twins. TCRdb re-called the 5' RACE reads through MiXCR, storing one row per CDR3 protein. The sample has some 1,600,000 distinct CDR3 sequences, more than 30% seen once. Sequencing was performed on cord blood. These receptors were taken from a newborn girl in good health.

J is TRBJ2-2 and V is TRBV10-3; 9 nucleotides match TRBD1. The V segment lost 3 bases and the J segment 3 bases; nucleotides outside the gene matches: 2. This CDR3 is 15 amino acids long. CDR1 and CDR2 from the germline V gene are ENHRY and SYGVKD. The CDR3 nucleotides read TGTGCCATCAGTGAAGGGACAGGGCACACCGGGGAGCTGTTTTTT. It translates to CAISEGTGHTGELFF.

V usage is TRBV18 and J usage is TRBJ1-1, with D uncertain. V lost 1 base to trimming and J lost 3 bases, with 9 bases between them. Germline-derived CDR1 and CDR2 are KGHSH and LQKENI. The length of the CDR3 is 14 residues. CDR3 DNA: TGTGCCAGCTCACCACGTTCCAGCCACACTGAAGCTTTCTTT. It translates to CASSPRSSHTEAFF. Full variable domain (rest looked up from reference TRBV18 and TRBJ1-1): NAGVMQNPRHLVRRRGQEARLRCSPMKGHSHVYWYRQLPEEGLKFMVYLQKENIIDESGMPKERFSAEFPKEGPSILRIQQVVRGDSAAYFCASSPRSSHTEAFFGQGTRLTVV.

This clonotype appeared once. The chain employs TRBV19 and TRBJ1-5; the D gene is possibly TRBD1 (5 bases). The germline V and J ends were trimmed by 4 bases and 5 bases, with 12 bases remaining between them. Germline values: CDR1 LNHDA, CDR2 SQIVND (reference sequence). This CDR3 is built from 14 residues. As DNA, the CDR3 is TGTGCCAGTAGTACCCTAGGGGTGTATCAGCCCCAGCATTTT. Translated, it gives CASSTLGVYQPQHF.

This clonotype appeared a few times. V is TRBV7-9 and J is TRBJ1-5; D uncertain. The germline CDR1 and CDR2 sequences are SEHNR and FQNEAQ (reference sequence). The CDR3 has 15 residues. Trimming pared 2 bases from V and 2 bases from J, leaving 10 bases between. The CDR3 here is CASSLIGTGNQPQHF. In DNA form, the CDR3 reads TGTGCCAGCAGCTTAATTGGAACGGGCAATCAGCCCCAGCATTTT.

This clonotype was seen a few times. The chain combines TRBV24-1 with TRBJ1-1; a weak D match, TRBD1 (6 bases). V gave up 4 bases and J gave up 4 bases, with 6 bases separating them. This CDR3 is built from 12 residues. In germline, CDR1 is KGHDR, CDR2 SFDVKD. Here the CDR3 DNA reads TGTGCCACCAGTGAGACAGGCACTGAAGCTTTCTTT. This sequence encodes CATSETGTEAFF.

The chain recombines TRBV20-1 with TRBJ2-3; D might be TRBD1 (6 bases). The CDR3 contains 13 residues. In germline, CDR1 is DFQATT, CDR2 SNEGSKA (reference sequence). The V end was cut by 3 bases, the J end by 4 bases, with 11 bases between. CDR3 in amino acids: CSARRDIPDTQYF. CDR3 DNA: TGCAGTGCTAGGAGGGACATTCCAGATACGCAGTATTTT.

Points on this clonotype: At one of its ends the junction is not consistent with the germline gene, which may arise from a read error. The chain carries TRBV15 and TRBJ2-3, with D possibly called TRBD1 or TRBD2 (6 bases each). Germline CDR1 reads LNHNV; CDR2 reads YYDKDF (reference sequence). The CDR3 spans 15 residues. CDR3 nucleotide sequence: TGTGCCACCGGCAGAGAGGGGGGTTTCACAGATACGCAGTATTTT. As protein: CATGREGGFTDTQYF.

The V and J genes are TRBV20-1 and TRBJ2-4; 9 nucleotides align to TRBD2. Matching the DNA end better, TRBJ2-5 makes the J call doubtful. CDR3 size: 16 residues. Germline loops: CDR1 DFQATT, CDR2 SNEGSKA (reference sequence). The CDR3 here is CSARYSGGKSIETQYF. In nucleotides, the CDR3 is TGCAGTGCTAGATACAGCGGGGGGAAGAGCATAGAGACCCAGTACTTC.

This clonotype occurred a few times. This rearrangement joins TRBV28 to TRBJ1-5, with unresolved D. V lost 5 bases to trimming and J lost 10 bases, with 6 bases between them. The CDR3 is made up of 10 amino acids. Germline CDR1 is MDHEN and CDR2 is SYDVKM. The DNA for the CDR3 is TGTGCCAGCAGTCGAGCACCCCAGCATTTT. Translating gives CASSRAPQHF.

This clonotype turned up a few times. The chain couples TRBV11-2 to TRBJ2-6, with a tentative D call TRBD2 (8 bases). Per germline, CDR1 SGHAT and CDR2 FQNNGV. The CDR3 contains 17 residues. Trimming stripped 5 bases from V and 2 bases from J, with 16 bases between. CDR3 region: CASSRGTAGAGANVLTF. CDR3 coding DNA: TGTGCCAGCAGCAGAGGGACAGCGGGGGCTGGGGCCAACGTCCTGACTTTC.

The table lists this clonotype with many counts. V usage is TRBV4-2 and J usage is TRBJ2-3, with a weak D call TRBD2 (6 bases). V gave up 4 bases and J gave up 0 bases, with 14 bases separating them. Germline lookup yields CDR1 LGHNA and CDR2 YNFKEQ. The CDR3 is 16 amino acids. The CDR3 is CASSLRGGTSTDTQYF. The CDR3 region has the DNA TGTGCCAGCAGCCTCCGTGGGGGGACTAGCACAGATACGCAGTATTTT.

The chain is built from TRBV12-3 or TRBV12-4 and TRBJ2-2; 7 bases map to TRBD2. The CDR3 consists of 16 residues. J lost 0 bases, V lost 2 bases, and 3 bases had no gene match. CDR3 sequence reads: CASSLNLAANTGELFF. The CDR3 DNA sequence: TGTGCCAGCAGTTTAAACCTAGCGGCGAACACCGGGGAGCTGTTTTTT.

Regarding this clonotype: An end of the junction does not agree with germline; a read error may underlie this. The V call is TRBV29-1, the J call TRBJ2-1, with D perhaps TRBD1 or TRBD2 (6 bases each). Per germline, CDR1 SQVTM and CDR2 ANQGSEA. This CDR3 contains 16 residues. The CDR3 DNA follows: TGCAGCGCTGAACGATCTAGGGGGGCCGGGGTTAGTGAGCAGTTCTTC. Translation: CSAERSRGAGVSEQFF.

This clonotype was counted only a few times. CDR3 loop: CASSSGTSGRPTYNEQFF. CDR3 sequence (DNA): TGTGCCAGCAGTTCCGGGACTAGCGGGAGGCCCACCTACAATGAGCAGTTCTTC. This chain connects TRBV28 to TRBJ2-1, with 15 nucleotides matching TRBD2. The germline V gene encodes CDR1 MDHEN and CDR2 SYDVKM. The CDR3 is 18 amino acids. The J segment lost 2 bases and the V segment lost 4 bases, leaving 6 bases of the junction unmatched.

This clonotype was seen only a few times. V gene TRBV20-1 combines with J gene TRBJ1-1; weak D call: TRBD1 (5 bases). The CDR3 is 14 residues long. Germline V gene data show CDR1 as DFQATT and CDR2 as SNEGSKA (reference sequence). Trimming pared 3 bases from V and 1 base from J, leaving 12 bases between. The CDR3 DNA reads TGCAGTGCTAGGGCTTGGGGGGAGAACACTGAAGCTTTCTTT. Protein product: CSARAWGENTEAFF.

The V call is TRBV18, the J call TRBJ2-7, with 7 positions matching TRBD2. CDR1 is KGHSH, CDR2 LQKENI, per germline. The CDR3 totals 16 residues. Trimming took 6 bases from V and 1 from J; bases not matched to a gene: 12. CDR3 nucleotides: TGTGCCAGCTCCCCAAGCGGGACCTTTATTTCCTACGAGCAGTACTTC. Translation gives CASSPSGTFISYEQYF.

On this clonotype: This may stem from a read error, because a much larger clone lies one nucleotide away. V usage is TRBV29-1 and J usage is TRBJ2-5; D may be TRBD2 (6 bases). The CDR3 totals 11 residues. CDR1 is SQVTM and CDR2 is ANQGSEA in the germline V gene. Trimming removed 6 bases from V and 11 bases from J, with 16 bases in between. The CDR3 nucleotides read TGCAGCGTGCGGGCTAGCGACGGGCAGTACTTC. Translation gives CSVRASDGQYF. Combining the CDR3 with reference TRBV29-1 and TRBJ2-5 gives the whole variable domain SAVISQKPSRDICQRGTSLTIQCQVDSQVTMMFWYRQQPGQSLTLIATANQGSEATYESGFVIDKFPISRPNLTFSTLTVSNMSPEDSSIYLCSVRASDGQYFGPGTRLLVL.

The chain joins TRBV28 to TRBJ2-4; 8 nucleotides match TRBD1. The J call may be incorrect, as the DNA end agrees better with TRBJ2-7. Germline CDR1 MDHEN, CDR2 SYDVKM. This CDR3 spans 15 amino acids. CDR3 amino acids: CASAPEGTGVYEQYF. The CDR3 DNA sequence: TGTGCCAGCGCCCCCGAGGGGACAGGAGTCTACGAGCAGTACTTC.

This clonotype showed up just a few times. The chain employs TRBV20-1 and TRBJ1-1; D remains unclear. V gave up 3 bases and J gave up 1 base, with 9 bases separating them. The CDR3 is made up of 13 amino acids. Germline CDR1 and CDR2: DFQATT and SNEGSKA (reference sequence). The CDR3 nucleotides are TGCAGTGCTAGGTTTAGTTGGAACACTGAAGCTTTCTTT. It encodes CSARFSWNTEAFF.